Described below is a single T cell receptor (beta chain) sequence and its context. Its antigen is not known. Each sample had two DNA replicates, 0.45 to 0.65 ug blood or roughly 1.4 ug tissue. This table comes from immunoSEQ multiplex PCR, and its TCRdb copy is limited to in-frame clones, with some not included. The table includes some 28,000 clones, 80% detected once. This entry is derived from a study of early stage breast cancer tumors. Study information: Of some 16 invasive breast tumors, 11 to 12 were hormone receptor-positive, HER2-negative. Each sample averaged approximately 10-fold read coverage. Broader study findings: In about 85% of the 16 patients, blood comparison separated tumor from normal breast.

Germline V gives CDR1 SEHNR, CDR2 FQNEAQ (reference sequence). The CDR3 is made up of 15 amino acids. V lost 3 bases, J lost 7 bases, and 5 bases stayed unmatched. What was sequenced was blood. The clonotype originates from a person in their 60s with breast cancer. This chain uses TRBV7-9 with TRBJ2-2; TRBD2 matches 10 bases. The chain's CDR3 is CASSFSGRWSGELFF. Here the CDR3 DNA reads TGTGCCAGCAGCTTTAGCGGGAGGTGGAGCGGGGAGCTGTTTTTT.